One sample yielded the 7 T cell receptor beta chains listed below, sequenced in a study of CD8+ T cells in alopecia areata. Treatment indicated: oral pan-JAK inhibitor, 5-10 mg twice daily. Extracted RNA was reverse transcribed, and the resulting cDNA served as sequencing template. Sequencing was performed with immunoSEQ multiplex PCR; in TCRdb, only in-frame clones are kept and a portion is missing. The sample has under 200,000 clones; about 71% are singletons. Sequenced material: CD4+ T cells sorted from blood, taken at week 4, from a patient treated with tofacitinib. The receptors here all came from a human donor with alopecia areata.

This rearrangement joins TRBV25-1 to TRBJ1-4; D might be TRBD1 (5 bases). The CDR3 totals 12 residues. Trimming shortened V by 9 bases and J by 3 bases, and 8 bases separated the two germline ends. CDR1 is MGHDK and CDR2 is SYGVNS in the germline V gene. CDR3 DNA sequence: TGTGCCAGGAGGGGACCTAATGAAAAACTGTTTTTT. Protein: CARRGPNEKLFF.

The chain is built from TRBV25-1 and TRBJ1-3; D is perhaps TRBD1 (6 bases). The CDR3 is 12 amino acids. V lost 6 bases and J lost 8, with 11 bases in between. Germline lookup yields CDR1 MGHDK and CDR2 SYGVNS. The CDR3 region is CASSKGGYTIYF. The CDR3 region has the DNA TGTGCCAGCAGCAAGGGGGGATACACCATATATTTT.

This chain uses TRBV5-6 with TRBJ1-1, with 8 bases that match TRBD1. This CDR3 is 15 amino acids long. Trimming cost V 4 bases and J 1 base; bases outside gene matches: 6. CDR1 SGHDT and CDR2 YYEEEE come from the germline V gene. The CDR3 nucleotides are TGTGCCAGCAGCAAAACTACAGGGGGGAACACTGAAGCTTTCTTT. Translating gives CASSKTTGGNTEAFF.

The chain combines TRBV29-1 with TRBJ2-5, with 11 bases that match TRBD1. J lost 4 bases, V lost 6 bases, and 4 bases had no gene match. CDR1 and CDR2 from the germline V gene are SQVTM and ANQGSEA. The CDR3 contains 13 residues. In nucleotides, the CDR3 is TGCAGCGTGGCCGGGACAGGGGGAGAGACCCAGTACTTC. This sequence encodes CSVAGTGGETQYF.

This chain uses TRBV27 with TRBJ2-1; D is ambiguous. Trimming took 11 bases from V and 9 from J, leaving 17 bases between them. The CDR3 length is 12 residues. The germline V gene has CDR1 MNHEY and CDR2 SMNVEV (reference sequence). As DNA, the CDR3 is TGTGCCTCAGCCAGGTGGGAAGGTGAGCAGTTCTTC. It translates to CASARWEGEQFF.

This clone was detected only a few times. The chain couples TRBV2 to TRBJ1-1; the match to TRBD1 covers 9 bases. After removal of 4 bases from V and 4 bases from J, the junction contained 4 bases not matched to a gene. The CDR3 has 14 amino acids. Germline V lookup: CDR1 SNHLY, CDR2 FYNNEI. CDR3 nucleotide sequence: TGTGCCAGCAGTGGACAGGGGGGGAGCACTGAAGCTTTCTTT. Its protein product is CASSGQGGSTEAFF. Using reference TRBV2 and TRBJ1-1 for the parts outside the CDR3, the full variable domain is EPEVTQTPSHQVTQMGQEVILRCVPISNHLYFYWYRQILGQKVEFLVSFYNNEISEKSEIFDDQFSVERPDGSNFTLKIRSTKLEDSAMYFCASSGQGGSTEAFFGQGTRLTVV.

The rearrangement uses TRBV6-5 and TRBJ1-1; TRBD1 agrees at 10 bases. CDR3 length equals 16 residues. Germline V gives CDR1 MNHEY, CDR2 SVGAGI. V gave up 2 bases and J gave up 3 bases; unmatched junction bases: 6. The CDR3 region has the DNA TGTGCCAGCAGTTACCCGGGACAGGGGAAGTACACTGAAGCTTTCTTT. This translates into CASSYPGQGKYTEAFF.